This section outlines one T cell receptor beta chain sequence together with its context. This CDR3 is built from 14 residues. These data are taken from a study of monozygotic twins with inflammatory bowel disease. Using the 5' RACE reads, TCRdb records one entry per CDR3 protein without DNA. The repertoire shows fewer than 150,000 distinct CDR3 sequences; the top ten hold roughly 2.5%. The receptor was isolated from a human donor with ulcerative colitis or Crohn's disease, or a healthy co-twin of an affected twin (not recorded which). The rearrangement joins TRBV12-3 or TRBV12-4 to TRBJ1-2. Sequencing input: blood. The CDR3 loop is CASTDGNGDRGYTF.